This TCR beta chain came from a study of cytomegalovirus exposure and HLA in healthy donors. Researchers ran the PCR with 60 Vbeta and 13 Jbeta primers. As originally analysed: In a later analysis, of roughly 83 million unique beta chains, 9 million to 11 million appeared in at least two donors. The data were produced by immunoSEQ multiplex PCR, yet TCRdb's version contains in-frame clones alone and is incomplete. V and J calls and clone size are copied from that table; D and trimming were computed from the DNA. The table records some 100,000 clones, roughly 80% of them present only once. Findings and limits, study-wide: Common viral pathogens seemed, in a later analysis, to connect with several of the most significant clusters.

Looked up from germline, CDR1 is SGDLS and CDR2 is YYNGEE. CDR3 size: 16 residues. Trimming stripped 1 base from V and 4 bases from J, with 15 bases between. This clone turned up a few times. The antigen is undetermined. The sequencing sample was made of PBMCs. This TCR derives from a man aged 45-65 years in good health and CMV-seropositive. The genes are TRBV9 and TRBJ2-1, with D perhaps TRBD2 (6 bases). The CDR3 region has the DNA TGTGCCAGCAGCGTATCCCTCCGGCGGGGATACAATGAGCAGTTCTTC. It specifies CASSVSLRRGYNEQFF.